This TCR beta chain appears in the sequencing data of a study of T cells in Graves' hyperthyroidism and ophthalmopathy (dated by TCRdb to the late 2010s). Some background on the complete study: Peripheral blood was collected at initial diagnosis, before any treatment. A discovery cohort of about a hundred patients, 43 with Graves' ophthalmopathy and under 60 with stable Graves' hyperthyroidism, was used to find distinguishing TCR V-J signatures. Whether ophthalmopathy could be predicted prospectively was tested in an independent validation cohort made up of under 20 hyperthyroidism patients plus 17 patients who later progressed to ophthalmopathy. The approximately 98 discovery patients were randomly divided into training and test sets at a 7:3 ratio. Thyroid tissue and blood T-cell repertoires from more than five Graves' hyperthyroidism patients were also compared in the study. After blood sampling, hyperthyroidism patients were treated with methimazole at a starting dose of 30 mg daily, and ophthalmopathy patients were treated with high-dose intravenous methylprednisolone. TCR Vbeta CDR3 sequencing of 120 to 150 peripheral blood samples (over 40 ophthalmopathy, roughly 72 hyperthyroidism and roughly 17 progressor patients) is reported in the paper. Here is what the overall study found, with its caveats: Most expanded thyroid clonotypes (frequency above 0.001) were also found in blood, which suggests that blood repertoires may mirror thyroid immune responses. In validation, progression to ophthalmopathy was predicted by the model with 70.59% sensitivity and 72% to 85% specificity, a median of around 5.9 months before onset. Sample size was not statistically predetermined, and blinding of investigators to group allocation was not performed. A 13 V-J signature model separated ophthalmopathy from stable hyperthyroidism, with roughly 88% sensitivity and about 81% specificity in cross-validation and 80%/75% in testing.

The germline V gene (reference sequence) sets CDR1 to LNHNV and CDR2 to YYDKDF. The CDR3 goes from the cysteine to the phenylalanine over 15 residues. The entry retains the CDR3 DNA only, 45 bases that are in frame from base 1. The V end loses 1 base and the J end loses 3 bases, and a stretch of 9 bases separates them. Amplification of TCR beta CDR3 regions was carried out from RNA transcripts. A first-round RT-PCR of the TCR CDR3 used the HTBI primer set with the Qiagen OneStep RT-PCR kit. Libraries were constructed in a second round of multiplex PCR, after which size selection and purification were carried out. Sequencing of the libraries was done on an Illumina HiSeq2000 using paired-end 100 bp reads. Per the original workflow: SOAPnuke was used to process the raw data, removing reads that contained adapters or uncalled bases, had a mean Phred below 15, or lacked an exact match to the constant primer or identifier. COPE v1.2.5 was used to merge the high-quality paired reads, and each unique nucleotide sequence was defined as a clonotype. Clonotypes were aligned to IMGT TRBV, TRBD and TRBJ reference segments using MiTCR v1.1. Analysis was restricted to V-J combinations with a frequency above 0.0001, which covered roughly 99% of repertoires. The TCS score was defined as F50 (clonal expansion) divided by E x V (chaos), with BLOSUM62-based TCRdist calculated between CDR3 peptides within each V-J. Welch's t-statistics and random forest reduced just over 500 V-J features to 13, which were used in a naive Bayes classifier (R e1071). The Morisita-Horn index was used to measure how similar the thyroid and blood repertoires were. In TCRdb, the public reads were trimmed at Q25 with fastp and aligned with MiXCR, with productive beta chains retained. When rows share a CDR3 protein, they turn into one entry using the most common DNA and genes. The V and J calls follow TCRdb's processing rather than the paper's. This sample has over 700,000 distinct CDR3 sequences in its table, and approximately 40% of those were observed once. Of the sample, more than 25% falls within the top ten clones.

The sample holds many counts of this clonotype. There is no known antigen for this receptor. No much larger clonotype is one base removed from it; base qualities were not supplied. Stable Graves' hyperthyroidism was defined as the absence of progression to ophthalmopathy over 18 months of follow-up. The hyperthyroidism patients were between 18 and 65 years old and newly diagnosed, with a disease duration of less than 2 months. Patients with uncontrolled infections, other autoimmune diseases, pregnancy or lactation were excluded. Diagnoses were established on the basis of clinical symptoms, serum thyroxine and TRAb, thyroid ultrasound, and orbital computed tomography. Ficoll-Paque density gradient centrifugation was used to isolate PBMCs from about 9 ml of fresh peripheral blood. Trizol reagent was used to extract total RNA, and RNA quality was then checked on an Agilent 2100 Bioanalyzer.

This clonotype was sampled from a woman between 40 and 50 years old with Graves' hyperthyroidism. Sequencing input: blood. The chain couples TRBV15 to TRBJ1-4; tentative D gene TRBD1, with 5 bases matching. The DNA is TGTGCCACCAGCAGAGTCTCGGGGCCTAATGAAAAACTGTTTTTT. This codes for CATSRVSGPNEKLFF.